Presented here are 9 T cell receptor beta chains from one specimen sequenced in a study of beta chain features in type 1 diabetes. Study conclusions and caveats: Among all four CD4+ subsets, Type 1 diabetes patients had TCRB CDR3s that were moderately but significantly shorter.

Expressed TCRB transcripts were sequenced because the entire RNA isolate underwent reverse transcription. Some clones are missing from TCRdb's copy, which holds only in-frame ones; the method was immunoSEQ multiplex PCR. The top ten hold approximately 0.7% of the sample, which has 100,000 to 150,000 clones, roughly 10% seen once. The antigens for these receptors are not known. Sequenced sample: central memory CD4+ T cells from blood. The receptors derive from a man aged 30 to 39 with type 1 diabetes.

CDR3 loop: CASSLVTAGNEQFF. CDR3 nucleotides: TGTGCCAGCAGCTTGGTGACCGCAGGGAATGAGCAGTTCTTC. The chain is built from TRBV11-2 and TRBJ2-1, with TRBD1 as a possible D gene (5 bases). The germline V gene encodes CDR1 SGHAT and CDR2 FQNNGV. Trimming pared 3 bases from V and 7 bases from J, leaving 13 bases between. The CDR3 consists of 14 residues.

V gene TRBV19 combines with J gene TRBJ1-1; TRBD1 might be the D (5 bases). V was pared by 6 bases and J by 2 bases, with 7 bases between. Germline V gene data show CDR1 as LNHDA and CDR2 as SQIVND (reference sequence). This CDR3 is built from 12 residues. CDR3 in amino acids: CASRGQNTEAFF. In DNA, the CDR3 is TGTGCCAGTAGAGGACAAAACACTGAAGCTTTCTTT.

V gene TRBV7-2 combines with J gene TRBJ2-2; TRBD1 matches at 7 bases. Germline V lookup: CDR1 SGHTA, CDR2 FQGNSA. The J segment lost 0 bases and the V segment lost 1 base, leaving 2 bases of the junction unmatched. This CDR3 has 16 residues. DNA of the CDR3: TGTGCCAGCAGCTTAGTAGGGGGCACGAACACCGGGGAGCTGTTTTTT. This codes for CASSLVGGTNTGELFF.

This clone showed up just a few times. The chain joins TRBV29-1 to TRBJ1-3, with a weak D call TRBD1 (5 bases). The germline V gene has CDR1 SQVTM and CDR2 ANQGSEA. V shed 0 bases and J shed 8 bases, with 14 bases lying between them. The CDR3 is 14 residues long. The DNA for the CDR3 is TGCAGCGTTGAAGATGATGGCAGGGATGACACCATATATTTT. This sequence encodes CSVEDDGRDDTIYF.

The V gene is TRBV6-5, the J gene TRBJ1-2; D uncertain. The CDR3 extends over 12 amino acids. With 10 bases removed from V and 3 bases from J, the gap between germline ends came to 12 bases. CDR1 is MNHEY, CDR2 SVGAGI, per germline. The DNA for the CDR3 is TGTGCCACCGGGTCTGCTGACTATGGCTACACCTTC. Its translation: CATGSADYGYTF.

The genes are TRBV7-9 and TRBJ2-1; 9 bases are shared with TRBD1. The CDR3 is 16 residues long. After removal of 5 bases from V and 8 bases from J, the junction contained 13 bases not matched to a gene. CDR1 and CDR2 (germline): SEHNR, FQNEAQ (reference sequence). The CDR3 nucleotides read TGTGCCAGCAGCCTAGGACAGGGGCTTTCTAGGGATGAGCAGTTCTTC. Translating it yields CASSLGQGLSRDEQFF.

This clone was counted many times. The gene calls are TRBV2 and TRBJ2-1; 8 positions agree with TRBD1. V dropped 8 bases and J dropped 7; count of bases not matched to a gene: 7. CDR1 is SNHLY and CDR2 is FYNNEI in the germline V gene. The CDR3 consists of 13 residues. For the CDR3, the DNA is TGTGCCAGCGGACAACAGGGGGTGAATGAGCAGTTCTTC. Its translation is CASGQQGVNEQFF.

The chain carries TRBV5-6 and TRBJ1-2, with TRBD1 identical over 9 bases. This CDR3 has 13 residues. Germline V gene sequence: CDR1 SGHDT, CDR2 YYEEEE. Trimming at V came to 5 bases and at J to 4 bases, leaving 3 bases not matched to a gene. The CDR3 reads CASRLTGGYGYTF. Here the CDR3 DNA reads TGTGCCAGCAGACTGACAGGGGGCTATGGCTACACCTTC. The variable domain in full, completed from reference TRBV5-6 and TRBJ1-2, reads DAGVTQSPTHLIKTRGQQVTLRCSPKSGHDTVSWYQQALGQGPQFIFQYYEEEERQRGNFPDRFSGHQFPNYSSELNVNALLLGDSALYLCASRLTGGYGYTFGSGTRLTVV.

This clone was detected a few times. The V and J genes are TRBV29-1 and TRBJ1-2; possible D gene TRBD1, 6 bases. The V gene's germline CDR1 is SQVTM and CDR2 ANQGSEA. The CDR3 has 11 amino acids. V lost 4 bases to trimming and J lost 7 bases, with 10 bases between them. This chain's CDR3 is CSVAGDSGYTF. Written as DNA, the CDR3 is TGCAGCGTTGCAGGGGATTCTGGCTACACCTTC.